This T cell receptor beta chain was captured in a study of CD8+ T cells in alopecia areata. RNA was isolated and reverse transcribed to cDNA, the sequencing template. TCRdb keeps only in-frame clones here, not all; method: immunoSEQ multiplex PCR. This table has some 200,000 clones, roughly 50% appearing once. Worth noting for this clone: Its specificity is unknown.

The authors sorted CD4+ and CD8+ T cells from PBMCs. General study results and limits: Patients displayed less clarity in TCR sharing than mice, a finding possibly related to HLA. Sequence data from scalp samples additionally include resident alphabeta T cells of normal skin. Especially in alopecia totalis/universalis, lesional scalp showed greater clonality than normal scalp did.

V lost 4 bases, J lost 8 bases, and 17 bases lay in between. CDR1 is LGHNA and CDR2 is YNFKEQ in the germline V gene. This CDR3 region has 14 residues. The receptor was isolated from a human donor in good health. The sample comprised CD8+ T cells sorted from blood. The gene calls are TRBV4-2 and TRBJ1-2; a weak D match, TRBD1 (5 bases). CDR3 region: CASSLRDFNGGYTF. DNA of the CDR3: TGTGCCAGCAGCCTTCGGGACTTCAACGGGGGCTACACCTTC.